The 10 T cell receptor beta chains given below trace back to one sample, sequenced in a study of shared clonotypes between healthy human individuals. Profiled with immunoSEQ multiplex PCR; TCRdb holds only in-frame clones, not every one. This repertoire shows around 1 million clones, more than 75% found once; its top ten account for about 1.5%. Sequencing was carried out using memory CD4+ T cells sorted from blood. This sample's subset: CD45RA-negative fraction. The receptor source for this set is a man younger than 35 in good health.

The chain joins TRBV5-1 to TRBJ2-7; TRBD2 agrees at 11 bases. The CDR3 is 17 residues long. From germline, CDR1 is SGHRS and CDR2 YFSETQ. Germline trimming cut 3 bases from V and 0 bases from J; bases unmatched to any gene: 8. The chain's CDR3 is CASSSSGTSGFSYEQYF. For the CDR3, the DNA is TGCGCCAGCAGCTCTTCTGGGACTAGCGGATTCTCCTACGAGCAGTACTTC.

In regard to this clone: This CDR3 is also generated by other DNA sequences in the sample. V and J are TRBV30 and TRBJ1-1; no firm D call. The CDR3 has 12 residues. Trimming pared 5 bases from V and 0 bases from J, leaving 7 bases between. In germline, CDR1 is GTSNPN, CDR2 SVGIG (reference sequence). The CDR3 region has the DNA TGTGCCTGGGGCCTCATGAACACTGAAGCTTTCTTT. This sequence encodes CAWGLMNTEAFF.

This clone came up a few times. The CDR3: CASSSTRQGTVSYEQYF. CDR3 DNA: TGTGCCAGCAGCTCTACTAGACAGGGGACCGTCTCCTACGAGCAGTACTTC. V usage is TRBV7-9 and J usage is TRBJ2-7, with TRBD1 identical over 8 bases. Germline-derived CDR1 and CDR2 are SEHNR and FQNEAQ (reference sequence). Trimming removed 4 bases from V and 0 bases from J; junction bases left unmatched: 11. CDR3 length: 17 amino acids.

V gene TRBV30 combines with J gene TRBJ1-4; 7 bases line up with TRBD1. The CDR3 is 13 amino acids. Per germline, CDR1 GTSNPN and CDR2 SVGIG (reference sequence). The V segment lost 5 bases and the J segment 5 bases; nucleotides outside the gene matches: 5. The CDR3 DNA follows: TGTGCCTGGGGGGGACAGTCAAATGAAAAACTGTTTTTT. Its translation: CAWGGQSNEKLFF.

Note on this clone: The sample carries other DNA sequences with the same CDR3. V is TRBV5-1 and J is TRBJ2-3; D is unclear. Trimming removed 4 bases at V and 3 bases at J, with 3 bases between. The CDR3 is made up of 11 amino acids. The germline V gene encodes CDR1 SGHRS and CDR2 YFSETQ. The CDR3, as DNA: TGCGCCAGCAGCCTAACAGATACGCAGTATTTT. Its translation: CASSLTDTQYF.

This clone was observed once. The chain couples TRBV20-1 to TRBJ2-2; D is ambiguous. The CDR3 has 11 amino acids. Per germline, CDR1 DFQATT and CDR2 SNEGSKA (reference sequence). The V end lost 4 bases, the J end lost 5 bases, and 5 bases lay between the germline ends. The CDR3 region has the DNA TGCAGTGCTATTTGGACCGGGGAGCTGTTTTTT. Translation: CSAIWTGELFF.

This chain uses TRBV28 with TRBJ2-7; 10 bases fit TRBD1. CDR3 length: 14 residues. Germline V gene sequence: CDR1 MDHEN, CDR2 SYDVKM. V lost 7 bases and J lost 11; bases outside the gene matches: 14. CDR3 nucleotide sequence: TGTGCCAGCACCCACCAAGCCGGGACAGGGGACGAGTACTTC. It encodes CASTHQAGTGDEYF.

The rearrangement links TRBV7-9 to TRBJ1-5, with 10 bases fitting TRBD1. Germline CDR1 reads SEHNR; CDR2 reads FQNEAQ (reference sequence). V shed 1 base and J 3 bases; nucleotides not matched to a gene: 6. The CDR3 has 17 amino acids. The CDR3 spells CASSLEGQGSPNQPQHF. DNA of the CDR3: TGTGCCAGCAGCTTAGAGGGACAGGGGTCCCCCAATCAGCCCCAGCATTTT.

This clone came up a few times. This chain uses TRBV10-3 with TRBJ1-5; D is perhaps TRBD1 (5 bases). Between the trimmed V and J ends, which lost 2 bases and 6 bases, there was a span of 11 bases. The V gene's germline CDR1 is ENHRY and CDR2 SYGVKD. The CDR3 covers 14 residues. CDR3 sequence reads: CAISEGTGTQPQHF. CDR3 bases: TGTGCCATCAGTGAGGGGACGGGGACTCAGCCCCAGCATTTT.

V gene TRBV5-1 combines with J gene TRBJ2-1; 9 nucleotides agree with TRBD1. CDR1 and CDR2 (germline): SGHRS, YFSETQ. V was clipped by 8 bases and J by 8 bases; unmatched bases: 8. This CDR3 has 13 amino acids. CDR3 loop: CASARDRVDEQFF. The CDR3 bases are TGCGCCAGTGCTCGGGACAGGGTTGATGAGCAGTTCTTC.